The rows below give T cell receptor beta chains drawn from one sample of a study of control samples from healthy donors and cancer patients. TCRdb's table, derived via immunoSEQ multiplex PCR, lists solely in-frame clones and lacks some. Found here are 60,000 or so clones, around 90% of them singletons; the top ten hold approximately 3.8%. The sample was blood. Source of these receptors: a man aged 45-60 years in good health. CDR3s leave out the opening cysteine and the closing phenylalanine or tryptophan.

v_gene | CDR3aa
TRBV30 | AWRGGLSGQLGYEQY
TRBV10-2 | ASSLVGRGTYNEQF
TRBV27 | ASSLWVPTDTQY
TRBV24-1 | ATSEGDLVVYEQY
TRBV19 | ASRVTGAVSYGYT
TRBV2 | ASSGQATSTDTQY
TRBV9 | ASSAGALQETQY
TRBV28 | ASSPLRGSNQPQH
TRBV3-1/TRBV3-2 | ASSPGTTLNEQY
TRBV7-9 | ASSSGLAGVGKNTGELF
TRBV11-3 | ASSLGGQAEQY
TRBV11-2 | ASSFPPVGRTGYEQY
TRBV7-2 | ASSLEGLATYNEQF
TRBV11-2 | ASSTATSETYEQY
TRBV28 | ASSSHFYYGYT
TRBV6-2/TRBV6-3 | ASSSRGPDTQY